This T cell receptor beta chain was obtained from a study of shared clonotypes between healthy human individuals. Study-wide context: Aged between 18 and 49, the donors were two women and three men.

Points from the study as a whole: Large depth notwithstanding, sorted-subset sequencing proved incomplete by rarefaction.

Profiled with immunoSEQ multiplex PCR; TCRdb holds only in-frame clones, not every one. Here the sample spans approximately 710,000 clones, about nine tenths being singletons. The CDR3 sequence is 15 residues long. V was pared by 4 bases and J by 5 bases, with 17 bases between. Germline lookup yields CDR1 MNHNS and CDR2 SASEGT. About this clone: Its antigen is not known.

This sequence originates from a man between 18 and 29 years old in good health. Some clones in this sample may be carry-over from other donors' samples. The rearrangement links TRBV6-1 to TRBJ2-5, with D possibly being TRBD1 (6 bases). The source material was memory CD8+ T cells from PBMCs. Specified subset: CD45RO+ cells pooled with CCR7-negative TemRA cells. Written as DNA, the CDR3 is TGTGCCAGCAGTGGAGGACAGAAGTACGGGGAGACCCAGTACTTC. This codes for CASSGGQKYGETQYF.